This is a list of T cell receptor beta chains from one sample in a study of blood T cells in healthy people across ages. TCRdb redid the calling of the 5' RACE reads with MiXCR, one entry per CDR3 protein. The table has hundreds of thousands of distinct CDR3 sequences, approximately 60% seen once. Sequencing was done on a sample of blood. These receptors were collected from a middle-aged man in good health. Both conserved end residues are part of each CDR3. The D gene is left open where the match is weak. Clone size is not always given. Where it is, it says once, few, many or a class for expanded clones.

clone_size | j_call | v_call | d_call | cdr3_aa | cdr3_nt
NA | TRBJ2-1 | TRBV27 | NA | CASGKCDFWFF | TGTGCCAGCGGTAAATGTGATTTCTGGTTCTTC
NA | TRBJ2-5 | TRBV12-3/TRBV12-4 | NA | CASRQGQVQETQYF | TGTGCCAGCCGCCAGGGGCAGGTACAAGAGACCCAGTACTTC
NA | TRBJ2-1 | TRBV29-1 | TRBD1 | CSVDSTGVFYNEQFF | TGCAGCGTTGATTCTACAGGGGTGTTCTACAATGAGCAGTTCTTC
NA | TRBJ1-1 | TRBV30 | NA | CAWNRELNTEAFF | TGTGCCTGGAACAGAGAACTGAACACTGAAGCTTTCTTT
NA | TRBJ2-5 | TRBV10-3 | NA | CAISPGTSQETQYF | TGTGCCATCAGTCCCGGGACTTCCCAAGAGACCCAGTACTTC
few | TRBJ2-4 | TRBV7-2 | TRBD1 | CASSLRGRLAKNIQYF | TGTGCCAGCAGCTTAAGGGGGCGGTTAGCCAAAAACATTCAGTACTTC
few | TRBJ2-7 | TRBV18 | NA | CASSPPPRTDLYEQYF | TGTGCCAGCTCACCACCTCCTAGGACGGACCTCTACGAGCAGTACTTC
NA | TRBJ2-4 | TRBV25-1 | NA | CASSESGGQNIQYF | TGTGCCAGCAGTGAATCTGGGGGACAAAACATTCAGTACTTC
once | TRBJ1-5 | TRBV6-5 | NA | CASSLIRSSNQPQHF | TGTGCCAGCAGTTTAATCCGTTCTAGCAATCAGCCCCAGCATTTT
NA | TRBJ2-1 | TRBV20-1 | TRBD1 | CSAMGTGSYNEQFF | TGCAGTGCTATGGGGACAGGCTCCTACAATGAGCAGTTCTTC
NA | TRBJ1-2 | TRBV5-1 | NA | CASSLRGWKDGYTF | TGCGCCAGCAGCTTGCGGGGATGGAAGGATGGCTACACCTTC
NA | TRBJ2-6 | TRBV20-1 | NA | CIGSSGANVLTF | TGCATAGGTAGCTCTGGGGCCAACGTCCTGACTTTC
NA | TRBJ1-2 | TRBV29-1 | NA | CSVEVTGMSANGYTF | TGCAGCGTTGAGGTAACAGGGATGAGTGCGAATGGTTACACCTTC
NA | TRBJ2-7 | TRBV27 | TRBD2 | CASSLSTSGGGQYF | TGTGCCAGCAGTTTATCGACTAGCGGCGGAGGGCAGTACTTC
few | TRBJ2-3 | TRBV6-1 | NA | CASRPQGNRDTQYF | TGTGCCAGCAGGCCCCAGGGTAATCGGGATACGCAGTATTTT
NA | TRBJ1-4 | TRBV4-1 | TRBD1 | CASSQGRGTGEEKLFF | TGCGCCAGCAGCCAAGGTCGCGGGACAGGGGAAGAAAAACTGTTTTTT
NA | TRBJ2-3 | TRBV7-9 | NA | CASRPRPGTRKNRTDTQYF | TGTGCCAGCAGGCCCCGGCCCGGGACTCGAAAAAACCGCACAGATACGCAGTATTTT
NA | TRBJ2-1 | TRBV5-1 | TRBD1 | CASSLGQGANYEQFF | TGCGCCAGCAGCTTGGGGCAGGGGGCGAATTATGAGCAGTTCTTC
NA | TRBJ2-5 | TRBV12-3/TRBV12-4 | NA | CASRRSETQYF | TGTGCCAGCAGACGATCAGAGACCCAGTACTTC
once | TRBJ1-2 | TRBV29-1 | TRBD1 | CSVEETGKYGYTF | TGCAGCGTCGAAGAGACAGGGAAATATGGCTACACCTTC
NA | TRBJ1-6 | TRBV3-1 | TRBD1 | CASSHTIPGQANSPLHF | TGTGCCAGCAGTCATACTATTCCGGGACAGGCGAATTCACCCCTCCACTTT
NA | TRBJ2-7 | TRBV20-1 | NA | CSARGRDTYEQYF | TGCAGTGCTAGGGGACGGGACACCTACGAGCAGTACTTC
NA | TRBJ2-7 | TRBV7-3 | TRBD1 | CASSLRQTGPYEQYF | TGTGCCAGCAGCTTAAGACAGACAGGGCCCTACGAGCAGTACTTC
NA | TRBJ2-3 | TRBV20-1 | TRBD2 | CSASPPPSGIVDTQYF | TGCAGTGCTAGCCCTCCCCCTAGCGGGATAGTAGATACGCAGTATTTT
NA | TRBJ2-7 | TRBV29-1 | NA | CSVVRQGSGEQYF | TGCAGCGTTGTCCGTCAGGGCTCTGGCGAGCAGTACTTC
NA | TRBJ1-4 | TRBV11-2 | TRBD1 | CASSLVVTGGRYEKLFF | TGTGCCAGCAGCTTAGTGGTAACAGGGGGCCGGTATGAAAAACTGTTTTTT
NA | TRBJ1-6 | TRBV24-1 | NA | CATSDSGVNSPLHF | TGTGCCACCAGTGATTCAGGGGTTAATTCACCTCTCCACTTT
NA | TRBJ2-1 | TRBV12-3/TRBV12-4 | TRBD2 | CASSLAQYRTSGGSSYNEQFF | TGTGCCAGCAGTTTAGCGCAATACAGGACTAGCGGGGGAAGCTCCTACAATGAGCAGTTCTTC
NA | TRBJ2-6 | TRBV28 | NA | CASLQDSGANVLTF | TGTGCCAGCCTCCAGGATTCTGGGGCCAACGTCCTGACTTTC
NA | TRBJ1-2 | TRBV6-5 | NA | CASSDFDWGYGYTF | TGTGCCAGCAGTGACTTCGATTGGGGCTATGGCTACACCTTC
NA | TRBJ2-1 | TRBV10-2 | NA | CASSPQVGRVKNNEQFF | TGCGCCAGCAGCCCCCAGGTCGGGAGAGTTAAAAACAATGAGCAGTTCTTC
NA | TRBJ2-6 | TRBV30 | NA | CAWIGDRPSGANVLTF | TGTGCCTGGATTGGTGACAGGCCTTCTGGGGCCAACGTCCTGACTTTC
NA | TRBJ1-5 | TRBV18 | NA | CASSNGNQPQHF | TGTGCCAGCTCAAACGGGAATCAGCCCCAGCATTTT
NA | TRBJ2-5 | TRBV24-1 | NA | CATSDLNSGVQETQYF | TGTGCCACCAGTGATTTAAATTCCGGGGTACAAGAGACCCAGTACTTT
NA | TRBJ1-4 | TRBV27 | NA | CASSEGTKPLNEKLFF | TGTGCCAGCAGTGAGGGGACCAAGCCCTTGAATGAAAAACTGTTTTTT
NA | TRBJ1-2 | TRBV6-2/TRBV6-3 | NA | CASSRHPVYGYTF | TGTGCCAGCAGCCGCCACCCTGTCTATGGCTACACCTTC
NA | TRBJ1-3 | TRBV7-3 | NA | CASSSPTDGNAIYF | TGTGCCAGCAGCTCCCCTACGGATGGAAACGCCATATATTTT
few | TRBJ1-5 | TRBV20-1 | NA | CSVPGDQPQHF | TGCAGTGTTCCGGGGGATCAGCCCCAGCATTTT
NA | TRBJ1-5 | TRBV5-5 | NA | CASSPSTGSGRSSQPQHF | TGTGCCAGCAGCCCATCGACGGGGAGTGGTCGGTCGAGTCAGCCCCAGCATTTT
once | TRBJ2-7 | TRBV20-1 | NA | CSAKGDFEQYF | TGCAGTGCCAAGGGGGACTTTGAGCAGTACTTC
NA | TRBJ1-1 | TRBV28 | NA | CASRISTRRAFF | TGTGCCAGCCGAATCTCGACCCGACGAGCTTTCTTT
NA | TRBJ2-1 | TRBV18 | NA | CASSTGYDEQFF | TGTGCCAGCTCAACAGGGTACGATGAGCAGTTCTTC
NA | TRBJ2-1 | TRBV6-5 | TRBD2 | CASSSRLAGGLGSTNEQFF | TGTGCCAGCAGCTCTCGACTAGCGGGGGGGCTCGGGTCGACCAATGAGCAGTTCTTC
NA | TRBJ1-4 | TRBV4-2 | NA | CASGGAGKLFF | TGTGCCAGCGGAGGGGCCGGAAAACTGTTTTTT
once | TRBJ1-5 | TRBV20-1 | NA | CSASGAIRNQPQHF | TGCAGTGCTTCAGGGGCTATACGCAATCAGCCCCAGCATTTT
NA | TRBJ2-1 | TRBV20-1 | NA | CSARGIAYNEQFF | TGCAGTGCTAGAGGCATAGCCTACAATGAGCAGTTCTTC
NA | TRBJ2-6 | TRBV12-3/TRBV12-4 | TRBD2 | CASRKGLAGSSGANVLTF | TGTGCCAGCAGAAAAGGACTAGCGGGGTCCTCTGGGGCCAACGTCCTGACTTTC